This record covers a single T cell receptor (beta chain). This sample was included in a study of blood T cell repertoires in COVID-19. Profiling relied on immunoSEQ multiplex PCR, and the TCRdb table lists in-frame clones only, not all of them. The table shows some 150,000 clones, with roughly 83% occurring only once. CDR1 is LGHNT and CDR2 is FRNRAP in the germline V gene. This CDR3 has 16 amino acids. The trim removed 6 bases at V and 1 base at J, leaving 8 bases unmatched. The sequenced sample was peripheral blood. The TCR was taken from a woman of 80 years or more with acute or convalescent COVID-19. V gene TRBV12-5 combines with J gene TRBJ2-1, with 8 positions matching TRBD2. The CDR3 DNA sequence: TGTGCTAGTGGACTTCGTAGCGGGGTTTCCTACAATGAGCAGTTCTTC. Encoded protein: CASGLRSGVSYNEQFF.